The 2 T cell receptor beta chains given below trace back to one sample, sequenced in a study of identifying expanded T cells in peripheral blood. Clones were read by immunoSEQ multiplex PCR, and TCRdb kept only the in-frame ones, dropping some. The sample yields approximately 81,000 clones, around 84% seen once. The sample was blood. These receptors came from a person between 18 and 69 years old in good health.

The J gene is TRBJ1-5, the V gene TRBV7-2, with unresolved D. Germline values: CDR1 SGHTA, CDR2 FQGNSA. The CDR3 covers 15 residues. The V gene lost 4 bases and the J gene lost 3 bases, with 13 bases spanning the gap. CDR3 loop: CASSYGIGFNQPQHF. The CDR3 DNA sequence: TGTGCCAGCAGCTACGGAATAGGGTTCAATCAGCCCCAGCATTTT.

The rearrangement uses TRBV7-6 and TRBJ1-4; D call uncertain. The germline CDR1 and CDR2 sequences are SGHVS and FNYEAQ. The CDR3 loop spans 12 amino acids. The ends were cut back, 4 bases at V and 4 bases at J, with 4 bases in the middle. The CDR3 DNA follows: TGTGCCAGCAGCTCACGTAATGAAAAACTGTTTTTT. Protein: CASSSRNEKLFF.